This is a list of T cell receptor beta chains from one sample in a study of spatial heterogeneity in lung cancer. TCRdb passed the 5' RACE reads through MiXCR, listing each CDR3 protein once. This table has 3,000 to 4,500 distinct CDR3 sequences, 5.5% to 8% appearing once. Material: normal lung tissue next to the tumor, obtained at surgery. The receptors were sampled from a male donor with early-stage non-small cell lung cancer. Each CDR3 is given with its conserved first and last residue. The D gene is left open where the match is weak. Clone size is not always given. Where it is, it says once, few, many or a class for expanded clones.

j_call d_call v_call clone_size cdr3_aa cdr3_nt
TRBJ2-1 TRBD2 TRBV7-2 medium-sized CASSFGRDEQFF TGTGCCAGCAGCTTCGGGAGGGATGAGCAGTTCTTC
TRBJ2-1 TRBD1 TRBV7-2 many CASSLDRANEQFF TGTGCCAGCAGCCTTGACAGGGCCAATGAGCAGTTCTTC
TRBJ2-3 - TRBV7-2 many CASTWEFTDTQYF TGTGCCAGCACGTGGGAGTTTACAGATACGCAGTATTTT
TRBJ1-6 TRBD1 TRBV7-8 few CASSNRGADSPLHF TGTGCCAGCTCCAACAGGGGAGCGGATTCACCCCTCCACTTT
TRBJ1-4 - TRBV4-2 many CASSHNLAGAGEKLFF TGTGCCAGCAGCCACAACTTAGCGGGGGCGGGGGAAAAACTGTTTTTT
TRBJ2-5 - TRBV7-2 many CASSQNMGAQETQYF TGTGCCAGCAGTCAAAACATGGGGGCGCAAGAGACCCAGTACTTC
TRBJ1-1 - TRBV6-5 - CASTSPWAEAFF TGTGCCAGCACTAGCCCATGGGCTGAAGCTTTCTTT
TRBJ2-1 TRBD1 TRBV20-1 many CSADDRGDEQFF TGCAGTGCTGACGACAGGGGGGATGAGCAGTTCTTC
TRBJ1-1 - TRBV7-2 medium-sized CASSLNFPQAFF TGTGCCAGCAGCTTAAATTTCCCTCAGGCTTTCTTT
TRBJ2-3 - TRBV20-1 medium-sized CSARDGERSTDTQYF TGCAGTGCTAGAGATGGGGAGCGGAGCACAGATACGCAGTATTTT
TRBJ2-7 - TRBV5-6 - CAGYRWGVSEQYF TGTGCCGGCTATCGTTGGGGGGTCTCCGAGCAGTACTTC
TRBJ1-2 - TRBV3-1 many CASSHSSQATNYGYTF TGTGCCAGCAGCCATTCTTCGCAGGCAACTAACTATGGCTACACCTTC
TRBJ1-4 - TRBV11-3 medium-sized CASSPRAVGPMGKLFF TGTGCCAGCAGCCCAAGGGCAGTCGGACCTATGGGAAAACTGTTTTTT
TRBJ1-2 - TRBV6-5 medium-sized CASSGGRPYGYTF TGTGCCAGCTCAGGAGGGCGCCCCTATGGCTACACCTTC
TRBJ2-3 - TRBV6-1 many CASSTAAGTDTQYF TGTGCCAGCAGTACTGCGGCCGGTACAGATACGCAGTATTTT
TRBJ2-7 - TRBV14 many CASSQDLVPSYEQYF TGTGCCAGCAGCCAAGATCTAGTACCCTCCTACGAGCAGTACTTC
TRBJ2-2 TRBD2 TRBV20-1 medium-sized CSAPLAGSNTGELFF TGCAGTGCGCCACTAGCGGGGTCGAACACCGGGGAGCTGTTTTTT
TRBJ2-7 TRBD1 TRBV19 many CASSIRTGDHEQYF TGTGCCAGTAGTATCAGGACAGGGGACCACGAGCAGTACTTC
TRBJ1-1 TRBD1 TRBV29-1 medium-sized CSVFRTGNTEAFF TGCAGCGTTTTCCGGACAGGGAACACTGAAGCTTTCTTT
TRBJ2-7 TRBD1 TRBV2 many CASRGDRQGSTYEQYF TGTGCCAGCAGGGGCGACCGACAGGGGTCGACCTACGAGCAGTACTTC
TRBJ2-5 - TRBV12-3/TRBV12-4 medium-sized CASSSTWAGRETQYF TGTGCCAGCAGTTCAACGTGGGCGGGGAGAGAGACCCAGTACTTC
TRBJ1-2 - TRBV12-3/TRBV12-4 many CASSLARPSLGGYTF TGTGCCAGCAGTTTGGCAAGACCATCTCTAGGGGGCTACACCTTC
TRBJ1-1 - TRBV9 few CASSVQIGDTEAFF TGTGCCAGCAGCGTGCAGATAGGGGACACTGAAGCTTTCTTT
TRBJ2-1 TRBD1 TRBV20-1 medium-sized CSGDRGTDEQFF TGCAGTGGAGACAGGGGGACCGATGAGCAGTTCTTC
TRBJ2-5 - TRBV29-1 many CSVAFQETQYF TGCAGCGTCGCGTTCCAGGAGACCCAGTACTTC
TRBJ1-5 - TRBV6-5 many CASSYSMDQPQHF TGTGCCAGCAGTTACTCGATGGATCAGCCCCAGCATTTT
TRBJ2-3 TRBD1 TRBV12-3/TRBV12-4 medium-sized CASRGQGTDTQYF TGTGCCAGCCGTGGACAGGGGACAGATACGCAGTATTTT
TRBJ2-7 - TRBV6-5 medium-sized CASSYLVRGGEGEQYF TGTGCCAGCAGTTACCTGGTGAGGGGGGGAGAAGGCGAGCAGTACTTC
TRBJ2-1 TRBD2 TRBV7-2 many CASSLGAGGSYNEQFF TGTGCCAGCAGCTTAGGTGCGGGAGGCTCCTACAATGAGCAGTTCTTC
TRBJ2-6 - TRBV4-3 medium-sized CASSQDLGGLSSGANVLTF TGCGCCAGCAGCCAAGATTTAGGAGGGTTGAGCTCTGGGGCCAACGTCCTGACTTTC
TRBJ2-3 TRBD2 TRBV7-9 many CASSLQAGGPADTQYF TGTGCCAGCAGCTTACAGGCGGGGGGGCCGGCAGATACGCAGTATTTT
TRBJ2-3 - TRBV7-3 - CASSQEPSGTDTQYF TGTGCCAGCAGTCAAGAGCCCTCTGGCACAGATACGCAGTATTTT
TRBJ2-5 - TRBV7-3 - CASSRTPKETQYF TGTGCCAGCTCCCGGACCCCCAAAGAGACCCAGTACTTC
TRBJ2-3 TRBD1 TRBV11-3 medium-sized CASSSSSGTGGTDTQYF TGTGCCAGCAGCTCGTCGTCCGGGACAGGGGGCACAGATACGCAGTATTTT
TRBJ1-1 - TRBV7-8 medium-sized CASSFRDEPGLSFF TGTGCCAGCAGTTTCAGGGACGAACCTGGTTTGTCTTTCTTT
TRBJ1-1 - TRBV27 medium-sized CASSWKSIGTVNTEAFF TGTGCCAGCAGTTGGAAATCAATCGGGACCGTGAACACTGAAGCTTTCTTT
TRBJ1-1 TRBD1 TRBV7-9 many CASAGQGVWTEAFF TGTGCCAGCGCGGGACAGGGGGTTTGGACTGAAGCTTTCTTT
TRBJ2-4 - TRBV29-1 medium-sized CSVEGGLAKNIQYF TGCAGCGTTGAAGGGGGTTTAGCCAAAAACATTCAGTACTTC
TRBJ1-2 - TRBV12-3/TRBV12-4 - CASSISGFGYTF TGTGCCAGCAGTATAAGTGGATTTGGCTACACCTTC
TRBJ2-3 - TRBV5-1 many CASSFGLSTDTQYF TGCGCCAGCAGCTTCGGCCTCAGCACAGATACGCAGTATTTT
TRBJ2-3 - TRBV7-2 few CASSLGRGGTDTQYF TGTGCCAGCAGCTTAGGGAGGGGCGGCACAGATACGCAGTATTTT
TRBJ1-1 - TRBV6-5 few CASSSPALNTEAFF TGTGCCAGCAGTTCCCCCGCACTGAACACTGAAGCTTTCTTT
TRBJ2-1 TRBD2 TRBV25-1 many CASSEEAGDPIDNEQFF TGTGCCAGCAGTGAGGAAGCGGGGGACCCCATTGACAATGAGCAGTTCTTC
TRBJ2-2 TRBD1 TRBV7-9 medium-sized CASSWQSGTVNTGELFF TGTGCCAGCAGCTGGCAGTCGGGGACAGTGAACACCGGGGAGCTGTTTTTT
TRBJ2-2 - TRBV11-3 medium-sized CASSLDPGGDWELFF TGTGCCAGCAGCTTAGATCCCGGGGGCGACTGGGAGCTGTTTTTT
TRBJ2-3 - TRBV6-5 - CASSRRGRGTFTQYF TGTGCCAGCAGTCGGCGGGGGCGGGGGACCTTTACGCAGTATTTT
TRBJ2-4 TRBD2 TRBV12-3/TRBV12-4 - CASSGSGSGENIQYF TGTGCCAGCAGTGGTAGCGGGAGCGGGGAGAACATTCAGTACTTC
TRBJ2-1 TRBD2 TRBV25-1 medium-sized CASSWVGAGLASYNEQFF TGTGCCAGCAGTTGGGTCGGCGCGGGACTAGCCTCCTACAATGAGCAGTTCTTC
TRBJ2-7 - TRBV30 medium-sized CAWRRGNEQYF TGTGCCTGGAGACGGGGGAACGAGCAGTACTTC
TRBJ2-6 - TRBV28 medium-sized CASSLGTISGANVLTF TGTGCCAGCAGTTTGGGGACCATCTCTGGGGCCAACGTCCTGACTTTC
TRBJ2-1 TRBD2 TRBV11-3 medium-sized CASSPGTSGGGSYNEQFF TGTGCCAGCAGCCCGGGGACTAGCGGAGGGGGGTCCTACAATGAGCAGTTCTTC
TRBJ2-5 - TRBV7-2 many CASSSQSAAGETQYF TGTGCCAGCAGCTCCCAGTCTGCGGCTGGGGAGACCCAGTACTTC
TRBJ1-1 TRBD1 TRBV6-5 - CASSYQGVAEAFF TGTGCCAGCAGTTACCAGGGGGTTGCTGAAGCTTTCTTT
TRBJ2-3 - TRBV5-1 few CASSLQGTYGTDTQYF TGCGCCAGCAGCTTACAGGGTACATACGGCACAGATACGCAGTATTTT
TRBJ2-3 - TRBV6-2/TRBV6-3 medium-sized CASSYSEFPDTQYF TGTGCCAGCAGTTATTCGGAGTTTCCAGATACGCAGTATTTT